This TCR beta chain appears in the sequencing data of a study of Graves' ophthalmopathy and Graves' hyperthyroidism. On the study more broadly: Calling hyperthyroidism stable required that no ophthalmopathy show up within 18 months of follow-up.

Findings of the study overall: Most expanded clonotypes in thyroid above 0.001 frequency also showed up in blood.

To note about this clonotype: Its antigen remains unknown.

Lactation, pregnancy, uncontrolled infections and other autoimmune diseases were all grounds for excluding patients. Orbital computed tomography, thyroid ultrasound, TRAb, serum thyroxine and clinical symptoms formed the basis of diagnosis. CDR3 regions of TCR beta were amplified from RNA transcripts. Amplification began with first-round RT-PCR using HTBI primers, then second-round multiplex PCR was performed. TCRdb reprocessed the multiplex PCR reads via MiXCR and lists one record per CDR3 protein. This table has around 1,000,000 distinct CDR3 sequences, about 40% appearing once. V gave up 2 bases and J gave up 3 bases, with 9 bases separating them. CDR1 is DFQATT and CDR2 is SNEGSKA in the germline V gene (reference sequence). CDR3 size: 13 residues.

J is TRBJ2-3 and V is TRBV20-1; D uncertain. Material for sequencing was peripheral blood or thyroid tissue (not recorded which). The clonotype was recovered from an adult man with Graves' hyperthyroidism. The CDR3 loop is CSARTVMTDTQYF. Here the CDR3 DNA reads TGCAGTGCTAGAACGGTTATGACAGATACGCAGTATTTT.